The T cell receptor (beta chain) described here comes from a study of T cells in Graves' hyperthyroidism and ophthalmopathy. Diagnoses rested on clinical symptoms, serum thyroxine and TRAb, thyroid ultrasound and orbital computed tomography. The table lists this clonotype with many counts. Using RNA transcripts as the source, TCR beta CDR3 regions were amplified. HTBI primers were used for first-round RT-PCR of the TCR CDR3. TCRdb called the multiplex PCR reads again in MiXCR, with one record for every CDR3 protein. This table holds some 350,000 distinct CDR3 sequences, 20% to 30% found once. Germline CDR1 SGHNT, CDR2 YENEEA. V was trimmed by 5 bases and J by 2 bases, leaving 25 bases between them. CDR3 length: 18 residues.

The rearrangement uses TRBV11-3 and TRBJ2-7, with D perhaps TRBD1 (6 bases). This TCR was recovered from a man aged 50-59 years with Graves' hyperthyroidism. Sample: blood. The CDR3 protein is CASSPLRDTEGDPYEQYF. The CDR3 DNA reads TGTGCCAGCAGCCCCCTCCGGGACACCGAAGGGGACCCCTACGAGCAGTACTTC.